A selection of T cell receptor beta chains follows, all from one sample in a study of blood T cell repertoires in COVID-19. Libraries were prepared by immunoSEQ multiplex PCR; TCRdb keeps only in-frame clonotypes and omits some of them. The sample yields over 250,000 clones, 85% seen once. The sample taken for sequencing was peripheral blood. These receptors all stem from a human donor in a cohort sampled during active COVID-19. Both conserved end residues are part of each CDR3. A D gene is named only where the DNA matches it firmly. Clone size appears in some rows only: once, few, many, or a class for an expanded clone.

d_gene,abundance,v_gene,j_gene,len,CDR3aa,CDR3nt
-,-,TRBV13,TRBJ2-1,18,CASRLQGWGSTVYNEQFF,TGTGCCAGCAGACTACAGGGCTGGGGTAGCACCGTCTACAATGAGCAGTTCTTC
TRBD1,-,TRBV7-9,TRBJ2-1,14,CASREGGASNEQFF,TGTGCCAGCAGGGAAGGGGGCGCTTCGAATGAGCAGTTCTTC
-,-,TRBV9,TRBJ2-2,16,CASSVVAGLNTGELFF,TGTGCCAGCAGCGTAGTGGCAGGGTTGAACACCGGGGAGCTGTTTTTT
-,-,TRBV6-6,TRBJ2-7,14,CASSYSSSVYEQYF,TGTGCCAGCAGTTACTCATCTAGCGTCTACGAGCAGTACTTC
TRBD1,few,TRBV19,TRBJ1-1,13,CASSLSGGTEAFF,TGTGCCAGTAGTCTCTCAGGGGGCACTGAAGCTTTCTTT
TRBD2,-,TRBV10-3,TRBJ2-3,15,CAISGLAGSTDTQYF,TGTGCCATCAGCGGACTAGCGGGAAGCACAGATACGCAGTATTTT
-,-,TRBV19,TRBJ2-2,18,CASSPGLALGNVAGELFF,TGTGCCAGTAGTCCAGGGTTAGCTCTGGGGAATGTGGCCGGGGAGCTGTTTTTT
TRBD2,once,TRBV30,TRBJ2-7,16,CAWSVPRLAGLKQQYF,TGTGCCTGGAGTGTACCCCGGCTAGCGGGACTCAAGCAGCAGTACTTC
TRBD1,-,TRBV6-5,TRBJ1-5,14,CASSRRQGGQPQHF,TGTGCCAGCAGTCGACGACAGGGAGGTCAGCCCCAGCATTTT
-,-,TRBV12-3/TRBV12-4,TRBJ1-4,13,CASSPGRGEKLFF,TGTGCCAGCAGCCCTGGGAGGGGAGAAAAACTGTTTTTT
-,-,TRBV5-4,TRBJ2-5,15,CASSPGAGVQETQYF,TGTGCCAGCAGCCCTGGTGCAGGCGTTCAAGAGACCCAGTACTTC
-,few,TRBV3-1/TRBV3-2,TRBJ1-5,15,CASSLGSPGGQPQHF,TGTGCCAGCAGCCTTGGTAGCCCCGGGGGTCAGCCCCAGCATTTT
-,-,TRBV5-4,TRBJ2-1,15,CASSLGGGTYNEQFF,TGTGCCAGCAGCCTTGGGGGCGGAACCTACAATGAGCAGTTCTTC
TRBD1,-,TRBV6-5,TRBJ2-7,14,CASGGPGQSYEQYF,TGTGCCAGCGGGGGACCGGGACAGAGCTACGAGCAGTACTTC
TRBD2,-,TRBV24-1,TRBJ2-3,14,CDKLAGECSDTQYF,TGTGACAAATTAGCGGGAGAATGTTCAGATACGCAGTATTTT
-,-,TRBV18,TRBJ1-1,12,CASSLEGTEAFF,TGTGCCAGCTCGCTGGAGGGGACTGAAGCTTTCTTT
TRBD2,-,TRBV6-1,TRBJ2-5,15,CASSDGGLGGKTQYF,TGTGCCAGCAGTGATGGGGGACTAGGCGGAAAGACCCAGTACTTC
TRBD1,-,TRBV28,TRBJ2-3,16,CASSSMDRRGSDTQYF,TGTGCCAGCAGTTCGATGGACAGGCGAGGGTCAGATACGCAGTATTTT
-,few,TRBV30,TRBJ1-4,14,CAWSLRGIPGKLFF,TGTGCCTGGAGTCTTCGGGGAATTCCAGGAAAACTGTTTTTT
TRBD1,-,TRBV6-2/TRBV6-3,TRBJ2-5,14,CASSKGQGRETQYF,TGTGCCAGCAGTAAGGGACAGGGAAGAGAGACCCAGTACTTC
TRBD1,few,TRBV28,TRBJ1-1,12,CASTLRQGKAFF,TGTGCCAGCACTTTGAGACAGGGAAAAGCTTTCTTT
-,-,TRBV19,TRBJ1-2,15,CASTPGTGFNYGYTF,TGTGCCAGTACCCCCGGGACTGGGTTTAACTATGGCTACACCTTC
TRBD1,few,TRBV12-3/TRBV12-4,TRBJ1-6,13,CASSRDRSPPLHF,TGTGCCAGCAGCCGGGACAGGTCACCACCCCTCCACTTT
-,-,TRBV10-3,TRBJ2-2,15,CAISESATHTGELFF,TGTGCCATCAGTGAGTCGGCCACACACACCGGGGAGCTGTTTTTT
-,-,TRBV11-2,TRBJ2-5,15,CASSYGTSRSETQYF,TGTGCCAGCAGCTACGGGACATCTCGGAGTGAGACCCAGTACTTC
TRBD1,-,TRBV27,TRBJ2-7,14,CASRRDRGPVEQYF,TGTGCCAGCAGGAGGGACAGGGGGCCTGTCGAGCAGTACTTC
-,once,TRBV10-3,TRBJ2-5,17,CAISESRTSMYQETQYF,TGTGCCATCAGTGAGTCTAGAACTTCCATGTACCAAGAGACCCAGTACTTC
-,once,TRBV7-9,TRBJ2-1,11,CASSSPNEQFF,TGTGCCAGCAGCTCCCCTAATGAGCAGTTCTTC
-,-,TRBV27,TRBJ1-1,14,CASSLLGQNTEAFF,TGTGCCAGCAGTTTATTGGGACAGAACACTGAAGCTTTCTTT
-,-,TRBV5-1,TRBJ2-5,17,CASSLRARTARGETQYF,TGCGCCAGCAGCTTGAGGGCCAGGACAGCTAGGGGAGAGACCCAGTACTTC
TRBD1,-,TRBV7-9,TRBJ1-2,14,CASSPGTGVYGYTF,TGTGCCAGCAGCCCCGGGACAGGGGTCTATGGCTACACCTTC
-,-,TRBV18,TRBJ1-1,16,CASSPAPQGGDTEAFF,TGTGCCAGCTCACCAGCGCCCCAGGGCGGGGACACTGAAGCTTTCTTT
-,-,TRBV12-3/TRBV12-4,TRBJ2-3,13,CASRVAVTDTQYF,TGTGCCAGCAGGGTAGCGGTCACAGATACGCAGTATTTT
-,-,TRBV28,TRBJ2-7,11,CASTQGYEQYF,TGTGCCAGCACCCAGGGGTACGAGCAGTACTTC
-,-,TRBV19,TRBJ2-1,12,CASRRGGNEQFF,TGTGCCAGTAGAAGAGGGGGCAATGAGCAGTTCTTC
-,-,TRBV7-9,TRBJ2-5,13,CASSPSTGETQYF,TGTGCCAGCAGCCCCTCGACGGGGGAGACCCAGTACTTC
-,-,TRBV9,TRBJ1-2,15,CASSAGQPGGYGYTF,TGTGCCAGCAGCGCCGGCCAACCGGGGGGGTATGGCTACACCTTC
TRBD2,once,TRBV19,TRBJ2-3,13,CATTSGSTDTQYF,TGTGCCACCACTAGCGGGAGCACAGATACGCAGTATTTT
-,-,TRBV9,TRBJ2-3,15,CASSVATPGTDTQYF,TGTGCCAGCAGCGTAGCCACCCCAGGCACAGATACGCAGTATTTT
TRBD2,-,TRBV7-2,TRBJ2-2,14,CASSVDSGNRELFF,TGTGCCAGCAGCGTAGATAGCGGGAATAGGGAGCTGTTTTTT